This entry concerns a single T cell receptor beta chain. Its antigen is currently not known. Base qualities are not at hand, and no much larger clone is one base apart. This sample was included in a study of blood T cell repertoires in COVID-19 (dated by TCRdb to the early 2020s). About the full investigation: The collaborator samples originated in the United States, Italy and Spain and spanned the acute and convalescent phases of COVID-19. The material from the prospective study consisted of cDNA or gDNA derived from T cells, B-cell-depleted T cells, or PBMCs. Deeply sampled blood TCRbeta repertoires from subjects exposed to, actively infected with, or recovered from COVID-19 were included in the dataset. The repertoires were released in a freely available public database meant as a resource for research on the immune response to SARS-CoV-2. The samples were drawn from the first 160 participants of the ongoing ImmuneRACE study and from over 950 subjects provided by 6 global collaborators. Sample metadata almost always included a de-identified subject ID, COVID-19 status, age in years and sex. Where available, HLA class I and class II types were taken from metadata supplied by the sample provider and were not determined by assay-based typing.

At one collaborating source in Seattle, patients were enrolled during active infection and were followed longitudinally through the course of disease. The collaborating institutions used their own protocols to collect whole blood in K2EDTA tubes. Collaborator samples were shipped for TCRbeta analysis as frozen whole blood, isolated PBMCs, or DNA extracted from either sample type. The CDR3 measures 18 amino acids from cysteine to phenylalanine. Kept here is only the CDR3 DNA, which spans 54 bases and is read in frame from base 1. As encoded in the germline V gene, CDR1 is KGHDR while CDR2 is SFDVKD. Trimming at the junction amounts to 5 bases on V and 0 bases on J, and the germline ends lie 18 bases apart. TCRbeta CDR3 regions were amplified from genomic DNA by means of the immunoSEQ Assay, a bias-controlled multiplex PCR. The authors' analysis ran thus. The number of nucleated cells in each sample was estimated by amplification of reference gene primers within the assay. To quantify the absolute abundance of each unique TCRbeta CDR3 rearrangement, sequence reads were collapsed and filtered. For each sample, productive Simpson clonality was calculated as the square root of Simpson's diversity index across productive rearrangements. Sourced from immuneACCESS, this table was stored by TCRdb with only in-frame sequences that have V and J called. A share of the clones is absent; for the studies checked, an unresolved V gene accounts for under half, and the remainder has no known explanation. V, J and clone size are taken as reported in that table, and D and trimming were inferred from the DNA itself. The sample table shows 52,000 or so clones, and about 91% are seen once. 3.5% to 4% of the sample is taken by the ten largest.

Overall results and qualifications from the work: How much clinical and demographic metadata was included differed by source and by participant, and the metadata was provided uncurated.

Sequencing was performed on peripheral blood. Rearrangement joined TRBV24-1 to TRBJ1-4, and perhaps TRBD1 as D gene, on 5 matching bases. This TCR was sampled from a man aged 35 to 55 with COVID-19, enrolled during active disease. The CDR3 is CATSGFRTFFSTNEKLFF. The nucleotide sequence reads as follows: TGTGCCACCAGTGGGTTTAGGACATTCTTTTCAACTAATGAAAAACTGTTTTTT.